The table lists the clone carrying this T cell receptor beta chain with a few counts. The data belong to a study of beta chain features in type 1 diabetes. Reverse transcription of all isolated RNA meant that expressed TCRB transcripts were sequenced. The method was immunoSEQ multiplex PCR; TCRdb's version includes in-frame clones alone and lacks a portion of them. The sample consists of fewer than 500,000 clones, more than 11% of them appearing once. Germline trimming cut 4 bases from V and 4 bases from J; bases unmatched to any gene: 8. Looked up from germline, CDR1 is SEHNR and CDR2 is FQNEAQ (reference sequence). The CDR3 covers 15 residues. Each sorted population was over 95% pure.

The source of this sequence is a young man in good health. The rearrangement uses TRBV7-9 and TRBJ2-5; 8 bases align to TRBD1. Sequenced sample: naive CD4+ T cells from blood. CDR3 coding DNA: TGTGCCAGCAGCTACTTCGGACAGGGAGGAGAGACCCAGTACTTC. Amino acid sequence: CASSYFGQGGETQYF.